This is a list of T cell receptor beta chains from one sample in a study of blood T cell repertoires in COVID-19. TCRdb's copy holds only in-frame clones and misses some; the assay was immunoSEQ multiplex PCR. The sample includes around 620,000 clones, around 89% of them seen just once. Material for sequencing was peripheral blood. These TCRs come from a woman under 30 with acute or convalescent COVID-19. Each CDR3 is given with its conserved first and last residue. A D gene is named only where the DNA matches it firmly. Clone size is stated in some rows and not others, as once, few, many or a class when expanded.

>16|TRBV6-5|.|TRBJ2-1|.
TGTGCCAGCAGTTACTTGTCGTCTTCTCCCTACAATGAGCAGTTCTTC
CASSYLSSSPYNEQFF
>12|TRBV5-1|.|TRBJ1-1|.
TGCGCCAGCAGCTTGTTAGACACTGAAGCTTTCTTT
CASSLLDTEAFF
>17|TRBV6-1|.|TRBJ1-2|.
TGTGCCAGCAGTGATGACACGATCACCTTTGGGTACTATGGCTACACCTTC
CASSDDTITFGYYGYTF
>14|TRBV5-1|.|TRBJ1-1|.
TGCGCCAGCAGCTCCTTAGTGAGGGACACTGAAGCTTTCTTT
CASSSLVRDTEAFF
>14|TRBV7-9|.|TRBJ1-3|TRBD1
TGTGCCAGCAGCGGCTGGACAGGACAGATCCCCATATATTTT
CASSGWTGQIPIYF
>14|TRBV28|.|TRBJ1-1|.
TGTGCCAGCAGTTTACCGAGGGTTTACACTGAAGCTTTCTTT
CASSLPRVYTEAFF
>15|TRBV9|.|TRBJ1-1|.
TGTGCCAGCAGCGTCGATCCCGGAGGTAACACTGAAGCTTTCTTT
CASSVDPGGNTEAFF
>16|TRBV7-8|.|TRBJ2-5|TRBD2
TGTGCCAGCAGCCCGGGGACTAGCGAGATCCAAGAGACCCAGTACTTC
CASSPGTSEIQETQYF
>15|TRBV5-3|few|TRBJ1-4|.
TGTGCCAGAAGCTTTTTGGCATTCCCATGGGAAAAACTGTTTTTT
CARSFLAFPWEKLFF
>19|TRBV18|.|TRBJ2-6|TRBD2
TGTGCCAGCTCACCTGGGACTAGCGGGGCCATCTCTGGGGCCAACGTCCTGACTTTC
CASSPGTSGAISGANVLTF
>13|TRBV30|.|TRBJ1-3|.
TGTGCCTGCACAGGGAGACCTGGAAACACCATATATTTT
CACTGRPGNTIYF
>17|TRBV10-3|.|TRBJ2-1|TRBD1
TGTGCCATCAGGGATACCTCCGGGACAGGTTCCTACAATGAGCAGTTCTTC
CAIRDTSGTGSYNEQFF
>13|TRBV9|.|TRBJ1-2|TRBD1
TGTGCCAGCAGCGTACAGGGGGCGTATGGCTACACCTTC
CASSVQGAYGYTF
>17|TRBV3-1/TRBV3-2|.|TRBJ2-3|TRBD2
TGTGCCAGCAGCCAAGATAAGCCTAGCGGGGGGGCAGATACGCAGTATTTT
CASSQDKPSGGADTQYF
>11|TRBV12-3/TRBV12-4|.|TRBJ1-1|TRBD1
TGTGCCAGCAGGGGACAGACTGAAGCTTTCTTT
CASRGQTEAFF
>16|TRBV5-5|.|TRBJ2-1|TRBD1
TGTGCCAGCAGCTTGTGGAGGAGACAGGGCCACAATGAGCAGTTCTTC
CASSLWRRQGHNEQFF
>15|TRBV19|.|TRBJ1-2|TRBD1
TGTGCCAGTGGGACAGGCCCTTACCCTAACTATGGCTACACCTTC
CASGTGPYPNYGYTF
>15|TRBV19|.|TRBJ1-2|TRBD1
TGTGCCAGTAGTATTCCCGGGACAGTCAACTATGGCTACACCTTC
CASSIPGTVNYGYTF
>14|TRBV7-9|.|TRBJ2-5|.
TGTGCCAGCAGCTCTAGTATAGTTGGAAAGACCCAGTACTTC
CASSSSIVGKTQYF
>14|TRBV5-1|.|TRBJ2-1|TRBD2
TGCGCCAGCAGCCCTCCACCGGGGACTAGTGAGCAGTTCTTC
CASSPPPGTSEQFF
>17|TRBV3-1/TRBV3-2|.|TRBJ1-5|TRBD1
TGTGCCAGCAGCCAAGGGACAGGGGGCGTTTGCAATCAGCCCCAGCATTTT
CASSQGTGGVCNQPQHF
>13|TRBV7-3|few|TRBJ1-5|.
TGTGCCAGCAGCAAGGACAGTAATCAGCCCCAGCATTTT
CASSKDSNQPQHF
>14|TRBV18|.|TRBJ2-7|.
TGTGCCAGCTCACCTAATGGGGGGTCCTACGAGCAGTACTTC
CASSPNGGSYEQYF
>13|TRBV4-3|.|TRBJ2-1|.
TGCGCCAGCAGCCAAGCTCTAGTCTATGAGCAGTTCTTC
CASSQALVYEQFF
>15|TRBV5-1|.|TRBJ1-3|.
TGCGCCAGCAGCTTGGGGACAACCTCTGGAAACACCATATATTTT
CASSLGTTSGNTIYF
>14|TRBV11-2|once|TRBJ2-5|.
TGTGCCAGCAGCCTAGTGCCTATAAAAGAGACCCAGTACTTC
CASSLVPIKETQYF
>16|TRBV6-2/TRBV6-3|.|TRBJ2-7|.
TGTGCCAGCAGTTACTCTACAAGACAGGTCTCCTACGAGCAGTACTTC
CASSYSTRQVSYEQYF
>14|TRBV12-2|once|TRBJ2-3|.
TGTGCAAGTCGCCCCCCCCCGGAGGAGGATACGCAGTATTTT
CASRPPPEEDTQYF
>14|TRBV2|.|TRBJ1-2|TRBD1
TGTGCCAGCAGAGAATTTGGACAGGCGGATGGCTACACCTTC
CASREFGQADGYTF
>15|TRBV7-2|once|TRBJ1-5|TRBD1
TGTGCCAGCAGCCCGACAGGGGGCGTAGGTCAGCCCCAGCATTTT
CASSPTGGVGQPQHF
>12|TRBV5-6|.|TRBJ1-1|.
TGTGCCAGCAGCTTGATCGGGGGTGAAGCTTTCTTT
CASSLIGGEAFF
>15|TRBV19|.|TRBJ2-1|TRBD2
TGTGCCAGTAGTATAGCGGGGGGGGTTAGGAATGAGCAGTTCTTC
CASSIAGGVRNEQFF
>14|TRBV19|.|TRBJ2-7|TRBD2
TGTGCCAGTAGTATTTGGGAGGGAGGCCACGAGCAGTACTTC
CASSIWEGGHEQYF
>14|TRBV5-1|.|TRBJ1-1|.
TGCGCCAGCAGCTTGTTAGCTTTGAACACTGAAGCTTTCTTT
CASSLLALNTEAFF
>14|TRBV19|.|TRBJ1-2|.
TGTGCCAGTAGCGATTTCGGGAGTCGGTATGGCTACACCTTC
CASSDFGSRYGYTF
>13|TRBV4-1|.|TRBJ2-1|TRBD1
TGCGCCAGCAGCCAAGGACAGGGCAATGAGCAGTTCTTC
CASSQGQGNEQFF
>14|TRBV1|once|TRBJ2-7|.
TGCACGGGGGGGAAGAAGGAAAAAAGCTACGAGCAGTACTTC
CTGGKKEKSYEQYF
>13|TRBV19|.|TRBJ1-2|.
TGTGCCAGTAGACCCGGAGAAAACTATGGCTACACCTTC
CASRPGENYGYTF
>14|TRBV6-1|.|TRBJ1-2|.
TGTGCCAGCAGTGAGACAGACGGGAACTATGGCTACACCTTC
CASSETDGNYGYTF
>13|TRBV3-1/TRBV3-2|.|TRBJ1-2|.
TGTGCCAGCAGCCAAGAGGGCCCTTATGGCTACACCTTC
CASSQEGPYGYTF
>13|TRBV12-5|.|TRBJ2-5|.
TGTGCTAGTGGTTTAAACAGGGAAGAGACCCAGTACTTC
CASGLNREETQYF
>15|TRBV5-1|.|TRBJ1-4|.
TGCGCCAGCAGCTTCAACAGTGCAACTAATGAAAAACTGTTTTTT
CASSFNSATNEKLFF
>13|TRBV5-1|.|TRBJ2-2|.
TGCGCCAGCAGCTTGGGACTGACCGGGGAGCTGTTTTTT
CASSLGLTGELFF
>12|TRBV30|.|TRBJ1-1|.
TGTGCCTGGAACGATTACCCGGCTGAAGCTTTCTTT
CAWNDYPAEAFF
>15|TRBV4-1|.|TRBJ1-2|TRBD1
TGCGCCAGCAGCCCCCGGGACAGTGGGACCTATGGCTACACCTTC
CASSPRDSGTYGYTF
>13|TRBV12-3/TRBV12-4|.|TRBJ2-4|.
TGTGCCAGCAGTTTAGCCAGACTAAACATTCAGTACTTC
CASSLARLNIQYF
>14|TRBV3-1/TRBV3-2|.|TRBJ2-7|.
TGTGCCAGCAGCCAAGGGGCTAAATCCTACGAGCAGTACTTC
CASSQGAKSYEQYF
>16|TRBV4-1|.|TRBJ1-4|.
TGCGCCAGCAGCCAAGATTCGCAGGGGATTAATGAAAAACTGTTTTTT
CASSQDSQGINEKLFF
>16|TRBV4-1|once|TRBJ1-2|.
TGCGTCAGCAGCCTACTTGACACAGGAACCAACTATGGCTACACCTTC
CVSSLLDTGTNYGYTF
>12|TRBV25-1|.|TRBJ2-1|TRBD1
TGTGCCAGCAGTGATCCAACAGGGGGGCAGTTCTTC
CASSDPTGGQFF
>15|TRBV9|.|TRBJ1-3|.
TGTGCCAGCAGCGTAGGACCAGGGGTCGGGCACACCATATATTTT
CASSVGPGVGHTIYF
>16|TRBV24-1|.|TRBJ1-4|TRBD1
TGTGCCACCAGTGCTCGAACCGGGACAGGGGAGGAAAAACTGTTTTTT
CATSARTGTGEEKLFF
>18|TRBV19|.|TRBJ1-6|.
TGTGCCAGTAGTAAACAGCCGTTCTGGGCCTCCTATAATTCACCCCTCCACTTT
CASSKQPFWASYNSPLHF